One and the same sample provided the 17 T cell receptor beta chains below, sequenced in a study of graft-versus-host responses after intestinal transplantation. The repertoire was sequenced with immunoSEQ multiplex PCR; TCRdb's copy has only in-frame clones and lacks some. The sample consists of 20,000 to 30,000 clones, roughly 42% of them appearing once. The sequencing used alloreactive CD4+ T cells from a mixed lymphocyte reaction culture, collected before intestinal transplant. Specified subset: CFSE-low proliferating T cells sorted from approximately six-day pre-transplant mixed lymphocyte reaction (GvH or HvG direction). Every receptor here comes from a human patient who received an intestinal transplant.

The genes are TRBV7-9 and TRBJ1-2; no reliable D call. The V gene lost 1 base and the J gene lost 2 bases, with 11 bases spanning the gap. The CDR3 sequence is 15 residues long. Per the germline V gene, CDR1 is SEHNR and CDR2 is FQNEAQ (reference sequence). The CDR3 DNA is TGTGCCAGCAGCTTAGAGATAGTGCCAAACTATGGCTACACCTTC. This translates into CASSLEIVPNYGYTF.

The chain employs TRBV11-3 and TRBJ2-5, with 7 bases that match TRBD2. The germline gives CDR1 SGHNT, CDR2 YENEEA. The CDR3 has 15 amino acids. Trimming took 0 bases from V and 2 from J; bases not matched to a gene: 3. CDR3 amino acids: CASSLEGSGQETQYF. The CDR3, as DNA: TGTGCCAGCAGCTTAGAGGGTAGCGGGCAAGAGACCCAGTACTTC.

J is TRBJ1-1 and V is TRBV6-5; D uncertain. Trimming pared 6 bases from V and 6 bases from J, leaving 11 bases between. The germline CDR1 and CDR2 sequences are MNHEY and SVGAGI. The CDR3 contains 12 residues. CDR3 region: CASRPYGAEAFF. The CDR3, as DNA: TGTGCCAGCAGACCGTACGGGGCTGAAGCTTTCTTT.

This clone appeared a few times. This chain joins TRBV7-2 and TRBJ2-7, with 10 positions matching TRBD2. The V gene end was trimmed by 1 base and the J gene end by 0 bases; junction bases not matched to a gene: 6. Germline V CDR1 and CDR2: SGHTA, FQGNSA. CDR3 length: 17 amino acids. The CDR3 region has the DNA TGTGCCAGCAGCTTAGGAGGACTAGCGGATAGCTCCTACGAGCAGTACTTC. This gives the protein CASSLGGLADSSYEQYF.

The chain employs TRBV15 and TRBJ1-2, with 8 positions matching TRBD1. CDR1 is LNHNV and CDR2 is YYDKDF in the germline V gene (reference sequence). The CDR3 is 16 amino acids. The V gene end was trimmed by 3 bases and the J gene end by 4 bases; junction bases not matched to a gene: 10. The CDR3 nucleotides read TGTGCCACCAGCAGGCTGGGACAGGACCCAATCTATGGCTACACCTTC. It is translated as CATSRLGQDPIYGYTF. Filled out from reference TRBV15 and TRBJ1-2, the complete variable domain reads DAMVIQNPRYQVTQFGKPVTLSCSQTLNHNVMYWYQQKSSQAPKLLFHYYDKDFNNEADTPDNFQSRRPNTSFCFLDIRSPGLGDTAMYLCATSRLGQDPIYGYTFGSGTRLTVV.

V gene TRBV19 combines with J gene TRBJ2-2; 8 nucleotides match TRBD1. CDR1 is LNHDA, CDR2 SQIVND, per germline (reference sequence). The V segment lost 3 bases and the J segment 2 bases; nucleotides outside the gene matches: 2. The CDR3 length is 15 residues. The CDR3 loop reads CASSMSGGNTGELFF. CDR3 nucleotides: TGTGCCAGTAGTATGTCAGGGGGCAACACCGGGGAGCTGTTTTTT.

This clone has just a few counts. V gene TRBV6-1 combines with J gene TRBJ2-7, with D tentatively TRBD2 (5 bases). The CDR3 contains 12 residues. CDR1 is MNHNS, CDR2 SASEGT, per germline. Trimming left V 5 bases short and J 0 bases short, with 5 bases between. CDR3 sequence (DNA): TGTGCCAGCAGTCGGGACTCCTACGAGCAGTACTTC. Encoded protein: CASSRDSYEQYF.

DNA for the CDR3: TGTGCCAGCAGCCCCCGGCTACAGGGCACAGGGGGAAACACCATATATTTT. Translation: CASSPRLQGTGGNTIYF. This sequence joins TRBV9 and TRBJ1-3, with a tentative D call TRBD1 (6 bases). CDR3 size: 17 residues. Trimming removed 4 bases at V and 4 bases at J, with 21 bases between. Germline V gene sequence: CDR1 SGDLS, CDR2 YYNGEE.

This clone was seen only a few times. V is TRBV6-5 and J is TRBJ2-2, with D uncertain. The CDR3 length is 15 residues. Germline CDR1 and CDR2: MNHEY and SVGAGI. Trimming pared 4 bases from V and 5 bases from J, leaving 14 bases between. In nucleotides, the CDR3 is TGTGCCAGCAGTTTTCCCCCTACCGGGACCGGGGAGCTGTTTTTT. It codes for CASSFPPTGTGELFF.

This clone was observed a few times. Written as DNA, the CDR3 is TGTGCCAGCAGCTACGGACTGCCCACTGAAGCTTTCTTT. It specifies CASSYGLPTEAFF. V and J are TRBV5-6 and TRBJ1-1; D unresolved. V lost 3 bases and J 4 bases, leaving 10 bases between the germline ends. The germline CDR1 and CDR2 sequences are SGHDT and YYEEEE. The CDR3 runs to 13 residues.

This clone was counted a few times. The CDR3 DNA sequence: TGTGCTAGTGGTTTGTTTCCTTACGAGCAGTACTTC. Amino acid sequence: CASGLFPYEQYF. The chain employs TRBV12-5 and TRBJ2-7; D is unclear. The CDR3 length is 12 residues. The germline CDR1 and CDR2 sequences are LGHNT and FRNRAP. The V and J ends lost 2 bases and 4 bases respectively, with 6 bases between them.

V usage is TRBV10-2 and J usage is TRBJ2-1; D is perhaps TRBD2 (6 bases). V dropped 3 bases and J dropped 7 bases, with 13 bases sitting between them. The germline V gene has CDR1 WSHSY and CDR2 SAAADI. The CDR3 runs 14 residues. The CDR3: CASSETIGGNEQFF. CDR3 DNA: TGCGCCAGCAGTGAAACGATCGGAGGGAATGAGCAGTTCTTC.

This clone was observed a few times. The rearrangement uses TRBV18 and TRBJ2-2; D remains unclear. Germline-derived CDR1 and CDR2 are KGHSH and LQKENI. The ends were cut back, 2 bases at V and 5 bases at J, with 12 bases in the middle. The CDR3 totals 15 residues. The CDR3 DNA reads TGTGCCAGCTCACCAACCTACTCCGGGACCGGGGAGCTGTTTTTT. It translates to CASSPTYSGTGELFF. Filled out from reference TRBV18 and TRBJ2-2, the complete variable domain reads NAGVMQNPRHLVRRRGQEARLRCSPMKGHSHVYWYRQLPEEGLKFMVYLQKENIIDESGMPKERFSAEFPKEGPSILRIQQVVRGDSAAYFCASSPTYSGTGELFFGEGSRLTVL.

This clone has a handful of counts. The V gene is TRBV10-2, the J gene TRBJ1-3; unclear D gene. The V gene's germline CDR1 is WSHSY and CDR2 SAAADI. Trimming took off 2 bases at V and 2 bases at J, with 16 bases between the two ends. The CDR3 sequence is 17 residues long. CDR3 region: CASSEIKRRVTGNTIYF. CDR3 DNA sequence: TGCGCCAGCAGTGAGATTAAGCGGAGGGTAACTGGAAACACCATATATTTT.

The rearrangement joins TRBV5-6 to TRBJ1-2; D is ambiguous. The CDR3 spans 11 residues. Trimming cost V 4 bases and J 1 base, with 2 bases left between them. Germline CDR1 and CDR2: SGHDT and YYEEEE. This chain's CDR3 is CASSLNYGYTF. CDR3 DNA: TGTGCCAGCAGCCTTAACTATGGCTACACCTTC.

This clone was seen more than once but under ten times. The V call is TRBV11-3, the J call TRBJ2-5, with D possibly being TRBD1 (5 bases). This CDR3 contains 14 residues. The germline CDR1 and CDR2 sequences are SGHNT and YENEEA. Trimming left V 5 bases short and J 0 bases short, with 10 bases between. The CDR3 DNA is TGTGCCAGCAGCCCTACAGGATACCAAGAGACCCAGTACTTC. Amino acid sequence: CASSPTGYQETQYF.

The chain combines TRBV27 with TRBJ2-5, with D maybe TRBD1 (5 bases). In germline, CDR1 is MNHEY, CDR2 SMNVEV (reference sequence). The germline V and J ends were trimmed by 5 bases and 3 bases, with 19 bases remaining between them. The CDR3 covers 16 residues. CDR3 DNA sequence: TGTGCCAGCAGTCGAAGTCCAGCCTGGGGCAAAGAGACCCAGTACTTC. Amino acid sequence: CASSRSPAWGKETQYF.